This is a list of T cell receptor beta chains from one sample in a study of blood T cell repertoires in COVID-19. Assay used: immunoSEQ multiplex PCR; TCRdb lists only in-frame clones, some missing. The sample includes roughly 380,000 clones, more than 70% of them seen just once. Sequenced sample: PBMCs or T cells enriched from blood (not recorded which). Source of these receptors: a young man who had recovered from COVID-19. Both conserved end residues are part of each CDR3. D genes are given only for firm matches. Some rows mark clone size as missing; the rest say once, few, many or name a class of expanded clone.

v_gene	abundance	d_gene	j_gene	CDR3nt	CDR3aa
TRBV12-3/TRBV12-4	.	.	TRBJ2-5	TGTGCCAGCAGTCCCGGACTCGTAGAGACCCAGTACTTC	CASSPGLVETQYF
TRBV20-1	.	.	TRBJ2-3	TGCAGTGCTAGTGGACGGCTGCAGGCAGATACGCAGTATTTT	CSASGRLQADTQYF
TRBV5-1	.	TRBD1	TRBJ2-2	TGCGCCAGCAGCTTGTCAATAGGGGGCGGTGGGAACACCGGGGAGCTGTTTTTT	CASSLSIGGGGNTGELFF
TRBV5-1	.	TRBD2	TRBJ2-5	TGCGCCAGCAGCTTGGCTTCTAGCGGGGCCCAAGAGACCCAGTACTTC	CASSLASSGAQETQYF
TRBV5-4	.	.	TRBJ1-3	TGTGCCAGCAGCTTGGACAGGGACTCTGGAAACACCATATATTTT	CASSLDRDSGNTIYF
TRBV9	.	TRBD1	TRBJ2-3	TGTGCCAGCAGCGTAGGTGGGACAGGGGGCACAGATACGCAGTATTTT	CASSVGGTGGTDTQYF
TRBV18	.	TRBD2	TRBJ2-3	TGTGCCAGCTCACCACTCTCACTAGCGGGGAGCACAGATACGCAGTATTTT	CASSPLSLAGSTDTQYF
TRBV6-1	.	.	TRBJ2-3	TGTGCCAGCAGTGAACTGCCTCACGGGGGTGGTACGCAGTATTTT	CASSELPHGGGTQYF
TRBV7-9	.	.	TRBJ1-2	TGTGCCAGCAGCTTGGGACATACAGCTAACTATGGCTACACCTTC	CASSLGHTANYGYTF
TRBV7-8	.	.	TRBJ2-2	TGTGCCAGCAGCCCGACAAGGATCAACACCGGGGAGCTGTTTTTT	CASSPTRINTGELFF
TRBV21-1	.	.	TRBJ2-2	TGTGCCAGCAGCACAGGGACTCCAAACACCGGGGAGCTGTTTTTT	CASSTGTPNTGELFF
TRBV2	.	.	TRBJ1-1	TGTGCCAGCCCGAGCAATGAAGCTTTCTTT	CASPSNEAFF
TRBV19	.	.	TRBJ2-7	TGTGCCAGTAGTATAGGAGCCGAGCAGTACTTC	CASSIGAEQYF
TRBV29-1	many	TRBD1	TRBJ1-2	TGCAGCGTCGAAAAACGACAGGGCTATGGCTACACCTTC	CSVEKRQGYGYTF
TRBV27	.	.	TRBJ2-6	TGTGCCAGCAGCATGCGATGGTCTGGGGCCAACGTCCTGACTTTC	CASSMRWSGANVLTF
TRBV5-1	.	TRBD1	TRBJ1-4	TGCGCCAGCAGCTTGGGACAGGGGAACGAAAAACTGTTTTTT	CASSLGQGNEKLFF
TRBV2	.	.	TRBJ2-6	TGTGCCAGCAGTCTCGATCAGATAATCTCTGGGGCCAACGTCCTGACTTTC	CASSLDQIISGANVLTF
TRBV5-4	once	TRBD1	TRBJ1-1	TGTGCCAGCAGCCCCCGACAGGGGGCGAACACTGAAGCTTTCTTT	CASSPRQGANTEAFF
TRBV7-2	.	.	TRBJ2-7	TGTGCCAGCAGCTTAGATCCGGGGGACTACGAGCAGTACTTC	CASSLDPGDYEQYF
TRBV12-3/TRBV12-4	.	.	TRBJ2-5	TGTGCCAGCGGGGGCGCCTGGGAGACCCAGTACTTC	CASGGAWETQYF
TRBV2	.	.	TRBJ1-1	TGTGCCAGCAGTGATCGGCAGGGAGGTTTAACTGAAGCTTTCTTT	CASSDRQGGLTEAFF
TRBV6-1	once	TRBD2	TRBJ2-7	TGTGCCAGCAGTGAAATTCTTGGCGGGGGGGCTCGGGAGCAGTACTTC	CASSEILGGGAREQYF
TRBV18	.	.	TRBJ2-6	TGTGCCAGCTCACCACCGAGTGCGGGGTTTGGGGCCAACGTCCTGACTTTC	CASSPPSAGFGANVLTF
TRBV7-3	.	.	TRBJ1-6	TGTGCCAGCAGCTTATCGGTGGATAATTCACCCCTCCACTTT	CASSLSVDNSPLHF
TRBV18	.	TRBD2	TRBJ2-5	TGTGCCAGCTCCCTTACCCGTAGCGGGAGGGAGACCCAGTACTTC	CASSLTRSGRETQYF
TRBV12-3/TRBV12-4	.	TRBD1	TRBJ1-5	TGTGCCAGCAGCTCAGGACAGGGGATGCCCCAGCATTTT	CASSSGQGMPQHF
TRBV12-5	.	.	TRBJ1-2	TGTGCTAGTGGTCCCGCCTGGGACACCAACTATGGCTACACCTTC	CASGPAWDTNYGYTF
TRBV20-1	.	.	TRBJ1-4	TGCAGTGCTAGTAACTCAACTAATGAAAAACTGTTTTTT	CSASNSTNEKLFF